This T cell receptor beta chain was sequenced for a study of blood T cell repertoires in COVID-19 (dated by TCRdb to between 2020 and 2021). Turning to the overall study: Samples from collaborators originated in the United States, Italy and Spain and spanned both the acute and convalescent phases of COVID-19. Deeply sampled blood TCRbeta repertoires from subjects exposed to, actively infected with, or recovered from COVID-19 were included in the dataset. The sample metadata nearly always contained a de-identified subject ID, COVID-19 status, age in years and sex. A freely available public database, intended as a resource for researchers studying the immune response to SARS-CoV-2, is where the repertoires were released. Where available, HLA class I and class II types were obtained from metadata supplied by the sample provider rather than from assay-based typing. Samples came from the ongoing ImmuneRACE study (first 160 participants) plus 1,254 subjects from 6 global collaborators. The material from the prospective study consisted of cDNA or gDNA derived from T cells, B-cell-depleted T cells, or PBMCs. Beyond this particular receptor, the publication reports: How much clinical and demographic metadata was included differed by source and by participant, and the metadata was provided uncurated.

Collaborating institutions collected whole blood in K2EDTA tubes following their own protocols. For TCRbeta analysis, collaborators shipped samples as frozen whole blood, isolated PBMCs, or DNA extracted from either of those sample types. The germline V gene supplies CDR1 SGHAT and CDR2 FQNNGV. V sheds 4 bases and J sheds 4 bases, leaving 14 bases between their ends. The CDR3 spans 14 residues, from the cysteine through the phenylalanine. Only CDR3 DNA is held: 42 bases, read in frame from base 1. Worth noting for this clone: The specificity of this receptor is unknown. No much larger clonotype is one base removed from it; base qualities were not supplied.

TCRbeta CDR3 regions were amplified from genomic DNA using the immunoSEQ Assay, a bias-controlled multiplex PCR. As for the original processing: The number of nucleated cells in each sample was estimated from the amplification of reference gene primers within the assay. Sequence reads were collapsed and filtered to measure the absolute abundance of every unique TCRbeta CDR3 rearrangement. For each sample, productive Simpson clonality was calculated by taking the square root of Simpson's diversity index across productive rearrangements. This immuneACCESS table, as held by TCRdb, lists in-frame sequences with V and J called but not all clones. Of the missing ones, under half trace to an unresolved V gene in checked studies; the others have no known cause. Clonal size and the V and J genes are those of that table, whereas D and trimming came from the DNA. This sample holds approximately 200,000 clones; roughly 88% were observed only once. The ten largest clones represent roughly 3.7% of the sample.

Input material: peripheral blood. Rearrangement joined TRBV11-2 to TRBJ2-7; the best D guess is TRBD1, with 5 bases matching. This receptor was taken from a woman under 40 with acute or convalescent COVID-19. The encoded CDR3 is CASSSTRQPYEQYF. The sequenced DNA: TGTGCCAGCAGCTCCACGCGACAGCCTTACGAGCAGTACTTC.